Presented here are 5 T cell receptor beta chains from one specimen sequenced in a study of T cells after yellow fever vaccination. TCRdb re-derived calls from the 5' RACE reads in MiXCR, one entry per CDR3 protein. Here the sample spans 450,000 to 600,000 distinct CDR3 sequences, roughly 14% being singletons. Source: PBMCs, taken on the day of the yellow fever booster vaccination. These receptors all stem from a man aged 30 to 45 who received the YFV17D yellow fever vaccine.

The chain uses TRBV28 and TRBJ1-2, with D unresolved. The V end was cut by 10 bases, the J end by 0 bases, with 18 bases between. Germline V gene sequence: CDR1 MDHEN, CDR2 SYDVKM. The CDR3 extends over 15 amino acids. This CDR3 reads CAICFAGKANYGYTF. DNA of the CDR3: TGTGCCATCTGTTTCGCTGGAAAAGCTAACTATGGCTACACCTTC.

This clonotype was seen a few times. The chain recombines TRBV20-1 with TRBJ1-2; tentatively, D is TRBD1 (6 bases). Trimming took 1 base from V and 0 from J, leaving 18 bases between them. CDR1 and CDR2 (germline): DFQATT, SNEGSKA (reference sequence). This CDR3 comprises 17 residues. CDR3 sequence reads: CSARVGREQGANYGYTF. For the CDR3, the DNA is TGCAGTGCTAGAGTAGGGAGGGAACAGGGAGCTAACTATGGCTACACCTTC.

In its sample, this clonotype was seen a few times. The chain employs TRBV28 and TRBJ2-3; TRBD2 aligns across 10 bases. This CDR3 is 16 amino acids long. Germline V CDR1 and CDR2: MDHEN, SYDVKM. With V trimmed by 6 bases and J by 5 bases, 11 bases remained unmatched. The CDR3 is CASSPLGLAAEDTQYF. The CDR3 DNA reads as TGTGCCAGCAGCCCCCTTGGACTAGCGGCGGAAGATACGCAGTATTTT.

This clonotype showed up just a few times. The chain couples TRBV6-5 to TRBJ2-5, with a tentative D call TRBD2 (6 bases). The CDR3 has 11 amino acids. Germline V gene data show CDR1 as MNHEY and CDR2 as SVGAGI. V lost 6 bases, J lost 7 bases, and 9 bases lay in between. The CDR3 coding sequence is TGTGCCAGCAGGTCCGGGGGGACCCAGTACTTC. Its translation: CASRSGGTQYF.

The chain employs TRBV7-2 and TRBJ2-7; D remains unclear. In germline, CDR1 is SGHTA, CDR2 FQGNSA. The CDR3 totals 13 residues. With 5 bases removed from V and 6 bases from J, the gap between germline ends came to 14 bases. The CDR3 coding sequence is TGTGCCAGCAGCCCCGCCCGTGCTGGCGAGCAGTACTTC. This translates into CASSPARAGEQYF.